The rows below give T cell receptor beta chains drawn from one sample of a study of T cell responses to AZD1222 COVID-19 vaccine. Measured with immunoSEQ multiplex PCR; TCRdb has only the in-frame clones, and not every one. This sample carries about 120,000 clones, more than 80% of them seen once, and the ten largest clones take 4% to 4.5%. Material: peripheral blood, obtained 28 days after the second dose of the MenACWY control vaccine. All receptors come from an adult who received the MenACWY meningococcal vaccine as a control. Both conserved end residues are part of each CDR3. The D gene is left open where the match is weak. The size entry is marked missing in some rows and otherwise reads once, few, many or a size class.

v_call	d_call	clone_size	j_call	cdr3_aa	cdr3_nt
TRBV18	.	.	TRBJ1-2	CASSKANYGYTF	TGTGCCAGCTCAAAAGCTAACTATGGCTACACCTTC
TRBV7-9	.	.	TRBJ2-3	CAITETRQRFSTDTQYF	TGTGCCATCACGGAAACAAGACAGCGCTTTAGCACAGATACGCAGTATTTT
TRBV6-1	.	.	TRBJ1-5	CASSEAGKTKTISNQPQHF	TGTGCCAGCAGTGAAGCTGGCAAGACGAAGACTATTAGCAATCAGCCCCAGCATTTT
TRBV29-1	.	.	TRBJ2-2	CSALGGGTTNTGELFF	TGCAGCGCTTTGGGTGGCGGGACAACGAACACCGGGGAGCTGTTTTTT
TRBV7-8	TRBD2	.	TRBJ2-5	CASSVWTSGGAQETQYF	TGTGCCAGCAGCGTCTGGACTAGCGGGGGTGCACAAGAGACCCAGTACTTC
TRBV2	.	.	TRBJ1-2	CASRALGGTNYGYTF	TGTGCCAGCAGAGCTTTAGGGGGAACTAACTATGGCTACACCTTC
TRBV18	TRBD1	once	TRBJ2-7	CASSRKDRDEQYF	TGTGCCAGCTCACGAAAGGACAGGGACGAGCAGTACTTC
TRBV9	.	.	TRBJ2-3	CASSLEGVRTDTQYF	TGTGCCAGCAGCCTGGAGGGAGTTCGGACAGATACGCAGTATTTT
TRBV28	.	.	TRBJ1-5	CATRTVSNQPQHF	TGTGCCACCAGGACTGTTAGCAATCAGCCCCAGCATTTT
TRBV7-9	TRBD1	.	TRBJ1-1	CASSFGTGGVIWTEAFF	TGTGCCAGCAGCTTCGGGACAGGGGGCGTCATCTGGACTGAAGCTTTCTTT
TRBV3-1/TRBV3-2	.	.	TRBJ2-5	CATQTQGSYETQYF	TGTGCCACTCAGACACAGGGATCTTATGAGACCCAGTACTTC
TRBV7-2	.	.	TRBJ2-2	CASSLGGGLNTGELFF	TGTGCCAGCAGCTTAGGCGGGGGCTTGAACACCGGGGAGCTGTTTTTT
TRBV5-1	TRBD2	once	TRBJ2-7	CASSVLAGGTYEQYF	TGCGCCAGCAGCGTGCTAGCGGGAGGTACCTACGAGCAGTACTTC
TRBV15	.	.	TRBJ2-5	CATSRDLEETQYF	TGTGCCACCAGCAGAGATCTGGAGGAGACCCAGTACTTC
TRBV6-5	.	.	TRBJ1-1	CASSYFQTTEAFF	TGTGCCAGCAGTTACTTTCAAACGACTGAAGCTTTCTTT
TRBV3-1/TRBV3-2	TRBD2	.	TRBJ2-7	CASSRLGLAGGHYEQYF	TGTGCCAGCAGCCGACTGGGACTAGCGGGAGGACATTACGAGCAGTACTTC
TRBV11-2	.	.	TRBJ1-3	CASSPDALSGNTIYF	TGTGCCAGCAGCCCCGACGCGTTATCTGGAAACACCATATATTTT
TRBV5-1	.	.	TRBJ2-1	CASSVASWEANEQFF	TGCGCCAGCAGTGTTGCTTCGTGGGAGGCTAATGAGCAGTTCTTC
TRBV11-3	TRBD1	.	TRBJ2-3	CASSPGTVSTDTQYF	TGTGCCAGCAGCCCCGGGACAGTCAGCACAGATACGCAGTATTTT
TRBV28	.	.	TRBJ2-2	CASSSLLWGVTGELFF	TGTGCCAGCAGTTCTCTCTTATGGGGAGTCACCGGGGAGCTGTTTTTT
TRBV18	TRBD1	few	TRBJ1-6	CASSPGQDLLHF	TGTGCCAGCTCACCGGGACAGGACTTGCTCCACTTT
TRBV2	.	.	TRBJ1-6	CASRGQFYNSPLHF	TGTGCCAGCAGGGGGCAGTTCTATAATTCACCCCTCCACTTT
TRBV7-2	.	.	TRBJ2-7	CASSLDHSANEQYF	TGTGCCAGCAGCTTAGATCACAGCGCTAACGAGCAGTACTTC
TRBV30	.	.	TRBJ2-5	CAWSVLWETQYF	TGTGCCTGGAGTGTCTTATGGGAGACCCAGTACTTC